This T cell receptor (beta chain) was sequenced during a study of blood T cell repertoires in COVID-19. The CDR3 has 13 residues. The V end was cut by 1 base, the J end by 8 bases, with 14 bases between. Germline-derived CDR1 and CDR2 are SQVTM and ANQGSEA. Using immunoSEQ multiplex PCR, the repertoire was profiled, and TCRdb retains in-frame clones only, with some absent. The profile covers 170,000 or so clones, with more than 85% appearing a single time and around 7% taken by the ten largest. The sequencing sample was made of PBMCs or T cells enriched from blood (not recorded which). The TCR originated in a woman in her forties or fifties who had recovered from COVID-19. The rearrangement joins TRBV29-1 to TRBJ1-2; D might be TRBD1 (6 bases). CDR3: CSVEGHRDRGYTF. CDR3 sequence (DNA): TGCAGCGTTGAAGGTCATCGAGACAGGGGCTACACCTTC.